Sequencing of this T cell receptor (beta chain) was carried out in a study of post-analysis software for immune sequencing data. Looking at the study overall: The study covered relapsing-remitting, secondary progressive and progressive-relapsing courses of multiple sclerosis. Regarding the study as a whole: Five or six TRBV segments, including TRBV5-6, TRBV5-1 and TRBV20-1, were more frequent in patients than controls.

Unique molecular identifiers were built into the TCR beta cDNA libraries. TCRdb fed the PCR reads into MiXCR, producing one record per CDR3 protein. The sample holds over 700,000 distinct CDR3 sequences; roughly 27% are singletons and the top ten take around 0.6%. This clonotype was observed many times. What it binds is unknown. The CDR3 consists of 14 residues. Trimming pared 0 bases from V and 3 bases from J, leaving 10 bases between. Germline lookup yields CDR1 SGHRS and CDR2 YFSETQ. V and J are TRBV5-1 and TRBJ2-7; D unresolved. The origin of this receptor is a girl aged 5-17 years with multiple sclerosis. Sequencing was carried out using blood. The CDR3 DNA reads TGCGCCAGCAGCTTGGTATTGGAAAGCTACGAGCAGTACTTC. Translation gives CASSLVLESYEQYF.